This T cell receptor (beta chain) is drawn from a study of shared clonotypes between healthy human individuals. Data came from immunoSEQ multiplex PCR; TCRdb stores just in-frame clones and leaves some out. The repertoire holds around 1.9 million clones, with 93% as singletons. Terminally differentiated effector memory CD45RA+ cells were left out of the naive CD8 fraction, which was CD45RO-negative and positively selected for CCR7. Material: naive CD8+ T cells from PBMCs. The sequence was obtained from a man between 18 and 29 years old in good health. Some clones in this sample may be carry-over from other donors' samples.

CDR3 sequence (DNA): TGTGCCAGCAGGGGCCCGCGGACTAGCGGGAACAGCGAGCAGTACTTC. Translating gives CASRGPRTSGNSEQYF. The V gene is TRBV28, the J gene TRBJ2-7; 12 bases fit TRBD2. The V gene end was trimmed by 6 bases and the J gene end by 6 bases; junction bases not matched to a gene: 12. The CDR3 runs to 16 residues. In germline, CDR1 is MDHEN, CDR2 SYDVKM. Using reference TRBV28 and TRBJ2-7 for the parts outside the CDR3, the full variable domain is DVKVTQSSRYLVKRTGEKVFLECVQDMDHENMFWYRQDPGLGLRLIYFSYDVKMKEKGDIPEGYSVSREKKERFSLILESASTNQTSMYLCASRGPRTSGNSEQYFGPGTRLTVT.